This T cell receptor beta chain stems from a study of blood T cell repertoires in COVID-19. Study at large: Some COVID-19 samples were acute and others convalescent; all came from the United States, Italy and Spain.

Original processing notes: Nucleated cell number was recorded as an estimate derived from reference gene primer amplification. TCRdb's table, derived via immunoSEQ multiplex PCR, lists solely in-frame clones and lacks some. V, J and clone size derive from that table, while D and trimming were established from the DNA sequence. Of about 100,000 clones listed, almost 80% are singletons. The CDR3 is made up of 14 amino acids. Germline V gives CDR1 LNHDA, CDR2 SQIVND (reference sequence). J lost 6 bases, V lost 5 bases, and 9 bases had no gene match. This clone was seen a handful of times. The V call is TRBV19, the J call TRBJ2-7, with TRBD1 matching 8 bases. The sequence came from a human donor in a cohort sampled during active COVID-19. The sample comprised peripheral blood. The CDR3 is CASSFPGGQGEQYF. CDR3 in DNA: TGTGCCAGTAGTTTTCCCGGAGGACAGGGCGAGCAGTACTTC.